The source of this T cell receptor (beta chain) is a study of siplizumab effects on memory and regulatory T cells. The CDR3 has 19 amino acids. Germline-derived CDR1 and CDR2 are GTSNPN and SVGIG (reference sequence). The V end lost 0 bases, the J end lost 0 bases, and 23 bases lay between the germline ends. The repertoire was sequenced with immunoSEQ multiplex PCR; TCRdb's copy has only in-frame clones and lacks some. This table has 100,000 to 110,000 clones, approximately 91% appearing once. Concerning this clone itself: Its specificity is unknown.

General observations from the study: To unstimulated subsets, only a minor fraction of alloreactive clones could be mapped.

The chain couples TRBV30 to TRBJ1-1; no clear D gene. Sequencing used CD4+ T cells sorted from blood. This receptor was taken from a human donor in good health. CDR3 amino acids: CAWSVRKLKAVPMNTEAFF. For the CDR3, the DNA is TGTGCCTGGAGTGTACGTAAACTGAAGGCGGTACCTATGAACACTGAAGCTTTCTTT.